The T cell receptor beta chain described here comes from a study of blood T cell repertoires in COVID-19. Overall study: Samples taken during acute and convalescent COVID-19 were collected in the United States, Italy and Spain. T cells, B-cell-depleted T cells, or PBMCs supplied cDNA or gDNA.

Germline loops: CDR1 SEHNR, CDR2 FQNEAQ (reference sequence). V dropped 5 bases and J dropped 6 bases, with 20 bases sitting between them. This CDR3 has 15 residues. The authors' processing: Using reference gene primer amplification, nucleated cell counts were estimated. Only in-frame clones appear in the TCRdb table, and some are missing; sequencing was by immunoSEQ multiplex PCR. The V and J calls and clone size were taken over from that table, and D and trimming were inferred from the DNA. The repertoire holds under 150,000 clones, with 81% as singletons. V and J are TRBV7-9 and TRBJ2-7, with a weak D call TRBD2 (6 bases). The clonotype originates from a human donor with acute or convalescent COVID-19. The donor label of this sample is uncertain. The sequenced material came from peripheral blood. The CDR3 loop reads CASSRGVAPVPEQYF. CDR3 nucleotides: TGTGCCAGCAGCCGCGGGGTCGCCCCAGTCCCCGAGCAGTACTTC.